This TCR beta chain originates from a study of cytomegalovirus exposure and HLA in healthy donors. There are a few counts of this clone. Its antigen remains unknown. Whole-study findings and limits: As was reported, the classifier diagnosed cytomegalovirus status with high specificity and sensitivity. Later on, analysis showed that most CMV-associated TCR beta chains appeared to be HLA-restricted. As a later analysis showed, a missense DCLRE1C variant was linked to trimming of TCR beta V- and J-genes.

PCR employed 60 Vbeta and 13 Jbeta primers. In the original analysis: About 11 million of some 80 million unique TCR beta chains were shared, per a later count. Assay: immunoSEQ multiplex PCR; the TCRdb copy retains only in-frame clones and omits some. D and trimming come from the DNA, and the V and J calls and clone size come from that table. Altogether around 170,000 clones are present, roughly 70% being singletons, with the ten largest covering 1.5%. The sequence was obtained from a girl aged 10 to 17 in good health and CMV-seronegative. Sequencing input: PBMCs.

The CDR3 coding sequence is TGTGCCAGCAGCTTAGAAGGCAGGTCTGAACTGTTTTTT. It is translated as CASSLEGRSELFF. This chain connects TRBV7-6 to TRBJ1-4; D gene ambiguous. Germline assignment: CDR1 SGHVS and CDR2 FNYEAQ. The CDR3 spans 13 residues. V was pared by 1 base and J by 12 bases, with 12 bases between.